This T cell receptor beta chain was captured in a study of T cell repertoires in cytomegalovirus infection. Overall study: Through public TCR beta signatures, both CMV infection and matching HLA type were indicated. Regarding the study as a whole: Dominating the ex vivo response were HLA-C-restricted CMV-specific TCR beta clonotypes. Adding up the frequency of public TCR beta families identified people who carried CMV plus the relevant HLA.

A few counts support this clonotype. Its target is unknown. There are 13 residues in the CDR3. The germline CDR1 and CDR2 sequences are MNHEY and SVGAGI. V lost 8 bases and J lost 0, with 9 bases in between. TCRdb re-called the reads through MiXCR, storing one row per CDR3 protein. The data contain 150,000 to 180,000 distinct CDR3 sequences, less than 25% of them seen just once; the ten biggest clones take up around 9.9%. The clonotype originates from a human donor in good health (CMV status not recorded). Some clones in this sample may be carry-over from other donors' samples. This rearrangement joins TRBV6-5 to TRBJ2-3; D assignment may be TRBD1 or TRBD2 (5 bases each). Sequencing was done on a sample of PBMCs. This CDR3 is CASRRDSTDTQYF. In nucleotides, the CDR3 is TGTGCCAGCCGCCGGGACAGCACAGATACGCAGTATTTT.